This TCR beta chain was profiled in a study of cytomegalovirus exposure and HLA in healthy donors. 60 Vbeta and 13 Jbeta primers were used in PCR. Produced via immunoSEQ multiplex PCR; TCRdb's table is partial and in-frame only. The sample has approximately 170,000 clones; around 80% are singletons. Looked up from germline, CDR1 is SGHVS and CDR2 is FNYEAQ. The CDR3 is made up of 17 amino acids. V shed 1 base, J shed 2 bases, and the junction held 8 bases outside the gene matches. The rearrangement joins TRBV7-6 to TRBJ2-7; 10 bases map to TRBD1. The receptor was derived from a woman aged 45-59 years in good health and CMV-seropositive. The sequenced sample consisted of PBMCs. The CDR3 is CASSLVGGTGVPYEQYF. DNA of the CDR3: TGTGCCAGCAGCTTAGTCGGTGGGACAGGGGTCCCCTACGAGCAGTACTTC.